A selection of T cell receptor beta chains follows, all from one sample in a study of cytomegalovirus exposure and HLA in healthy donors. Some clones are missing from TCRdb's copy, which holds only in-frame ones; the method was immunoSEQ multiplex PCR. The repertoire consists of about 160,000 clones, with around 90% occurring once and the leading ten covering more than 0.7%. Sample: PBMCs. The receptors were gathered from a woman aged 25-40 years in good health and CMV-seronegative. The CDR3 runs from the conserved cysteine through the conserved F or W. A D gene is named only where the DNA matches it firmly. Part of the rows lack a size; the others show once, few, many or a class for expanded clones.

.	.	TRBV4-1	TRBJ1-5	TGCGCCAGCAGCCACACCGGGGGGGGGAGAAATCAGCCCCAGCATTTT	CASSHTGGGRNQPQHF
.	TRBD1	TRBV28	TRBJ1-5	TGTGCCAGCGGAGGGACAGGGGTAAATCAGCCCCAGCATTTT	CASGGTGVNQPQHF
.	TRBD1	TRBV10-2	TRBJ2-1	TGCGCCAGCAGGGACAGGGACTACAATGAGCAGTTCTTC	CASRDRDYNEQFF
.	TRBD1	TRBV19	TRBJ2-2	TGTGCCAGTAGTCTCACTCGACAGGGGACCTCGAACACCGGGGAGCTGTTTTTT	CASSLTRQGTSNTGELFF
.	.	TRBV27	TRBJ1-5	TGTGCCAGCAGTTTAGGGCCCCCGGAGGAGGGCAATCAGCCCCAGCATTTT	CASSLGPPEEGNQPQHF
.	.	TRBV29-1	TRBJ1-2	TGCAGCGGGGCGGAGGCCGTCCTGGACTATGGCTACACCTTC	CSGAEAVLDYGYTF
.	.	TRBV27	TRBJ2-7	TGTGCCAGCAGTTCCATCCAGTTTCAGGTTCCCTACGAGCAGTACTTC	CASSSIQFQVPYEQYF
.	TRBD1	TRBV11-3	TRBJ2-7	TGTGCCAGCAGCTCAGGGGGCTACGAGCAGTACTTC	CASSSGGYEQYF
once	TRBD2	TRBV7-2	TRBJ2-7	TGTGCCAGCAGCCTTAGCGGGGGGGTATACGAGCAGTACTTC	CASSLSGGVYEQYF
.	TRBD1	TRBV5-6	TRBJ1-1	TGTGCCAGCAGCTCTCCCGGGACAGGGGTCAACACTGAAGCTTTCTTT	CASSSPGTGVNTEAFF
.	.	TRBV28	TRBJ1-2	TGTGCCAGCAGTTTGGAGACTGTCTATGGCTACACCTTC	CASSLETVYGYTF
.	TRBD1	TRBV7-9	TRBJ1-6	TGTGCCAGCAGCTTAGAAAACGACAGGGGATTCGAATCACCCCTCCACTTT	CASSLENDRGFESPLHF
.	TRBD1	TRBV5-4	TRBJ1-5	TGTGCCAGCAGCTGGGACAGGGAGTTAGGTCAGCCCCAGCATTTT	CASSWDRELGQPQHF
.	.	TRBV5-1	TRBJ2-1	TGCGCCAGCAGCTTGGCTGCGATCTCCTACAATGAGCAGTTCTTC	CASSLAAISYNEQFF
.	TRBD2	TRBV6-4	TRBJ2-3	TGTGCCAGCAGCCCGTTAGCGGGGGAAGCAGATACGCAGTATTTT	CASSPLAGEADTQYF
.	.	TRBV6-5	TRBJ2-7	TGTGCCAGCAGTTACTCGAGTTTCGGGAACTCCTACGAGCAGTACTTC	CASSYSSFGNSYEQYF
.	.	TRBV21-1	TRBJ1-2	TGTGCCAGCAGCGAGGACAGGGGGTTTTGTTATGGCTACACCTTC	CASSEDRGFCYGYTF
.	.	TRBV7-9	TRBJ1-1	TGTGCCAGCAGCTTTGCGGGGTCCGCTGAAGCTTTCTTT	CASSFAGSAEAFF
.	.	TRBV28	TRBJ1-1	TGTGCCAGCAGTCCACCCGGGGGTGGGAGTGAAGCTTTCTTT	CASSPPGGGSEAFF
few	.	TRBV10-2	TRBJ1-1	TGCGCCAGCGTAGAGGGTTATGGCACTGAAGCTTTCTTT	CASVEGYGTEAFF
.	TRBD1	TRBV19	TRBJ1-2	TGTGCCAGTACCCCCTTTTCCCCCCGGACAGGGGGCGTTGGCTACACCTTC	CASTPFSPRTGGVGYTF
.	TRBD2	TRBV4-2	TRBJ2-1	TGTGCCAGCAGCCAAGGAGTGGGGGCGGGAGGGGCCGGTGAGCAGTTCTTC	CASSQGVGAGGAGEQFF
.	TRBD1	TRBV6-6	TRBJ1-5	TGTGCCAGCAGGACAACAGGGGAAGGTAATCAGCCCCAGCATTTT	CASRTTGEGNQPQHF
.	.	TRBV5-1	TRBJ2-5	TGCGCCAGCAGCAGGGCGGGATCCGAGCAAGAGACCCAGTACTTC	CASSRAGSEQETQYF
.	TRBD2	TRBV4-2	TRBJ2-1	TGTGCCAGCAGCCAACGAGAGGGACTAGCGGACAATGAGCAGTTCTTC	CASSQREGLADNEQFF
.	TRBD1	TRBV5-1	TRBJ2-2	TGCGCCAGCAGCTACAAGGGACAGGGGGCGGGCACCGGGGAGCTGTTTTTT	CASSYKGQGAGTGELFF
.	.	TRBV7-6	TRBJ1-4	TGTGCCAGCAGCTTAGATGGAGGGGATGAGGTTTTT	CASSLDGGDEVF
few	TRBD1	TRBV6-5	TRBJ1-1	TGTGCCAGCACCTCGGACAGGGATATAGCTTTCTTT	CASTSDRDIAFF
.	.	TRBV11-3	TRBJ2-1	TGTGCCAGCATATCAAGAGACTGCGAGTTCTTC	CASISRDCEFF
.	.	TRBV4-3	TRBJ1-6	TGCGCCAGCAGCCGAGCGGATAATTCACCCCTCCACTTT	CASSRADNSPLHF
.	.	TRBV19	TRBJ1-5	TGTGCCAGTAGTAACGGGGGTTGGGGTCAGCCCCAGCATTTT	CASSNGGWGQPQHF
.	.	TRBV6-5	TRBJ2-7	TGTGCCAGCAGTTCTCCAGGAAAGGCCACCTACGAGCAGTACTTC	CASSSPGKATYEQYF
.	TRBD2	TRBV9	TRBJ2-3	TGTGCCAGCAGCGTAGGAAGAGCGGGAGGGCCCGCAGATACGCAGTATTTT	CASSVGRAGGPADTQYF
.	TRBD1	TRBV19	TRBJ1-2	TGTGCCAGTAGTCGGGACAGGGGGCCCCCCAACTATGGCTACACCTTC	CASSRDRGPPNYGYTF
once	TRBD1	TRBV6-1	TRBJ1-1	TGTGCCAGCACCGGGAGGGGGCGGACTGACCCTGAAGCTTTCTTT	CASTGRGRTDPEAFF
.	.	TRBV11-2	TRBJ2-1	TGTGCCAGCAGCTCCCGTGGGCAGAATGAGCAGTTCTTC	CASSSRGQNEQFF
.	TRBD1	TRBV28	TRBJ2-2	TGTGCCAGCAGCCAGGTTTTTGGGGACAGGGGGCGTCACGGGGAGCTGTTTTTT	CASSQVFGDRGRHGELFF
.	.	TRBV15	TRBJ2-7	TGTGCCACCAGCAGAGCCTCGAGCGAGCAGTACTTC	CATSRASSEQYF
.	.	TRBV29-1	TRBJ1-1	TGCAGCGTTGACGGGTGGAGGACCTCTGAAGCTTTCTTT	CSVDGWRTSEAFF
.	.	TRBV7-3	TRBJ2-2	TGTGCCAGCAGCTTAGATGGACGGACAGGGAGGGCCGGGGAGCTGTTTTTT	CASSLDGRTGRAGELFF
.	.	TRBV21-1	TRBJ2-7	TGTGCCAGCAGGAGGACAGAGGATCCCTACGAGCAGTACTTC	CASRRTEDPYEQYF
.	.	TRBV4-3	TRBJ1-1	TGCGCCAGCAGCCAAGCTGCGGGGGCGGCAGGCACTGAAGCTTTCTTT	CASSQAAGAAGTEAFF
.	TRBD1	TRBV7-9	TRBJ2-7	TGTGCCAGCAGCGACAGGGGTGCATCCTACGAGCAGTACTTC	CASSDRGASYEQYF
.	.	TRBV29-1	TRBJ1-2	TGCAGCGTTGAAGATCGGGGGGGGCTAACTAACTATGGCTACACCTTC	CSVEDRGGLTNYGYTF
.	.	TRBV4-3	TRBJ1-1	TGCGCCAGCAGCCAAATCAGGGGCACTGAAGCTTTCTTT	CASSQIRGTEAFF
.	TRBD2	TRBV28	TRBJ2-1	TGTGCCAGCAGTCCCTCTTTTCTAGGGGTAGCGGGAGGCTCCTACAATGAGCAGTTCTTC	CASSPSFLGVAGGSYNEQFF
few	.	TRBV15	TRBJ1-2	TGTGCCACCAGCACCAGGACGACGGGGGTCGGCTACACCTTC	CATSTRTTGVGYTF
.	.	TRBV30	TRBJ2-2	TGTGCCTGGAGTGTACTCCGGGACACCAGGGAGCTGTTTTTT	CAWSVLRDTRELFF